The rows below give T cell receptor beta chains drawn from one sample of a study of T cell clones after liver transplantation. Here immunoSEQ multiplex PCR was the method, and the copy in TCRdb shows in-frame clones only, minus some. The data contain about 100,000 clones, approximately 78% of them singletons. This specimen was CD4+ T cells from blood, taken before liver transplant. Receptor source: a human donor who received a liver transplant. Each CDR3 is given with its conserved first and last residue. The order of the fields is V gene, J gene, clone size, D gene, CDR3 DNA, CDR3 protein. The D gene is left open where the match is weak. Some rows mark clone size as missing; the rest say once, few, many or name a class of expanded clone.

V gene: TRBV7-9
J gene: TRBJ2-2
clone size: -
D gene: -
CDR3 DNA: TGTGCCAGCAGCTTCGAGAACACCGGGGAGCTGTTTTTT
CDR3 protein: CASSFENTGELFF

V gene: TRBV19
J gene: TRBJ2-3
clone size: few
D gene: TRBD2
CDR3 DNA: TGTGCCAGTAGTGGGGGACTAGCGGGAACTAGCACAGATACGCAGTATTTT
CDR3 protein: CASSGGLAGTSTDTQYF

V gene: TRBV7-8
J gene: TRBJ1-5
clone size: few
D gene: -
CDR3 DNA: TGTGCCAGCAGCTTAGAGGGACATGGCGGCAATCAGCCCCAGCATTTT
CDR3 protein: CASSLEGHGGNQPQHF

V gene: TRBV7-9
J gene: TRBJ2-7
clone size: -
D gene: -
CDR3 DNA: TGTGCCAGCAGCTTAAGCCCGCGACCAGGACCCTACGAGCAGTACTTC
CDR3 protein: CASSLSPRPGPYEQYF

V gene: TRBV7-3
J gene: TRBJ2-1
clone size: -
D gene: -
CDR3 DNA: TGTGCCAGCAGCTTAATGGTAGCCGGAAATGAGCAGTTCTTC
CDR3 protein: CASSLMVAGNEQFF

V gene: TRBV28
J gene: TRBJ2-2
clone size: -
D gene: -
CDR3 DNA: TGTGCCAGCAGTACAATGGGTTTCAACACCGGGGAGCTGTTTTTT
CDR3 protein: CASSTMGFNTGELFF

V gene: TRBV5-1
J gene: TRBJ1-1
clone size: -
D gene: -
CDR3 DNA: TGCGCCAGCAGCTTGGCCGTAGCCTTACAAATTTCAGAAGCTTTCTTT
CDR3 protein: CASSLAVALQISEAFF

V gene: TRBV2
J gene: TRBJ2-6
clone size: -
D gene: -
CDR3 DNA: TGTGCCAGCAGTCCTAGGGGCTCTGGGGCCAACGTCCTGACTTTC
CDR3 protein: CASSPRGSGANVLTF

V gene: TRBV18
J gene: TRBJ1-5
clone size: once
D gene: -
CDR3 DNA: TGTGCCAGCTCCCACGGACGAGGGGTCCAGCCCCAGCATTTT
CDR3 protein: CASSHGRGVQPQHF

V gene: TRBV18
J gene: TRBJ1-1
clone size: -
D gene: -
CDR3 DNA: TGTGCCAGCTCACCACGAGGGATTAACACTGAAGCTTTCTTT
CDR3 protein: CASSPRGINTEAFF

V gene: TRBV18
J gene: TRBJ2-1
clone size: -
D gene: TRBD1
CDR3 DNA: TGTGCCAGCTCGGTTCTCGGGGGACAGGGGATGGGTGAGCAGTTCTTC
CDR3 protein: CASSVLGGQGMGEQFF

V gene: TRBV12-5
J gene: TRBJ2-7
clone size: -
D gene: -
CDR3 DNA: TGTGCTAGTGGTTTCCTGGGGACACAGGGTTACGAGCAGTACTTC
CDR3 protein: CASGFLGTQGYEQYF

V gene: TRBV11-2
J gene: TRBJ1-2
clone size: -
D gene: TRBD1
CDR3 DNA: TGTGCCAGCAGCCCGATAACCGGGACAGGGGGCTACTATGGCTACACCTTC
CDR3 protein: CASSPITGTGGYYGYTF

V gene: TRBV7-7
J gene: TRBJ2-3
clone size: -
D gene: TRBD2
CDR3 DNA: TGTGCCAGCAGCTCCGGGACTAGGGGTTTCCAAGATACGCAGTATTTT
CDR3 protein: CASSSGTRGFQDTQYF

V gene: TRBV2
J gene: TRBJ1-5
clone size: -
D gene: -
CDR3 DNA: TGTGCCAGCGGGATAAACGGGGGTCGGGCCCAGCCCCAGCATTTT
CDR3 protein: CASGINGGRAQPQHF

V gene: TRBV28
J gene: TRBJ2-5
clone size: -
D gene: TRBD1
CDR3 DNA: TGTGCCAGCAGGGCAACGGGACAGGGATCGGAGACCCAGTACTTC
CDR3 protein: CASRATGQGSETQYF

V gene: TRBV18
J gene: TRBJ1-1
clone size: -
D gene: -
CDR3 DNA: TGTGCCAGCTCACCGGGTACTGAAGCTTTCTTT
CDR3 protein: CASSPGTEAFF

V gene: TRBV5-6
J gene: TRBJ2-7
clone size: -
D gene: -
CDR3 DNA: TGTGCCAGCAGCCCGAGACGGGATTCCGAGCAGTACTTC
CDR3 protein: CASSPRRDSEQYF

V gene: TRBV5-4
J gene: TRBJ2-7
clone size: -
D gene: TRBD1
CDR3 DNA: TGTGCCAGCAGCTTGAGCGGACAGGCCTCCTACGAGCAGTACTTC
CDR3 protein: CASSLSGQASYEQYF

V gene: TRBV6-6
J gene: TRBJ2-2
clone size: -
D gene: TRBD1
CDR3 DNA: TGTGCCAGCAGAACGACAGGGGACACCGGGGAGCTGTTTTTT
CDR3 protein: CASRTTGDTGELFF

V gene: TRBV6-5
J gene: TRBJ1-2
clone size: few
D gene: -
CDR3 DNA: TGTGCCAGCAGTTACTCATTGCGCAGACGTAACTATGGCTACACCTTC
CDR3 protein: CASSYSLRRRNYGYTF

V gene: TRBV5-6
J gene: TRBJ1-5
clone size: -
D gene: -
CDR3 DNA: TGTGCCAGCAGCGGGAAAGTGGACAATCAGCCCCAGCATTTT
CDR3 protein: CASSGKVDNQPQHF

V gene: TRBV25-1
J gene: TRBJ1-2
clone size: -
D gene: -
CDR3 DNA: TGTGCCAGCAGTCGTGGTCCGGGTGGCTACACCTTC
CDR3 protein: CASSRGPGGYTF

V gene: TRBV2
J gene: TRBJ1-5
clone size: many
D gene: -
CDR3 DNA: TGTGCCAGCAGTCATGGGAGAGGCAATCAGCCCCAGCATTTT
CDR3 protein: CASSHGRGNQPQHF

V gene: TRBV19
J gene: TRBJ1-1
clone size: -
D gene: -
CDR3 DNA: TGTGCCAGTAGTGAGATGATTCAGGCTGAAGCTTTCTTT
CDR3 protein: CASSEMIQAEAFF

V gene: TRBV7-6
J gene: TRBJ1-1
clone size: -
D gene: -
CDR3 DNA: TGTGCCAGCAGCGGCGAGGCGAACACTGAAGCTTTCTTT
CDR3 protein: CASSGEANTEAFF

V gene: TRBV28
J gene: TRBJ2-2
clone size: -
D gene: TRBD1
CDR3 DNA: TGTGCCAGCACTGGCGGGACAGGGGCGTACACCGGGGAGCTGTTTTTT
CDR3 protein: CASTGGTGAYTGELFF

V gene: TRBV6-5
J gene: TRBJ1-2
clone size: -
D gene: TRBD1
CDR3 DNA: TGTGCCAGCAGACGTCCCGGGACAGGGAATGGCTACACCTTC
CDR3 protein: CASRRPGTGNGYTF

V gene: TRBV7-2
J gene: TRBJ1-3
clone size: -
D gene: -
CDR3 DNA: TGTGCCAGCAGCTTGCAGACCGATCGCTCTGGAAACACCATATATTTT
CDR3 protein: CASSLQTDRSGNTIYF

V gene: TRBV5-6
J gene: TRBJ2-3
clone size: -
D gene: -
CDR3 DNA: TGTGCCAGCAGCTCGCAGGGTTTGGATACGCAGTATTTT
CDR3 protein: CASSSQGLDTQYF

V gene: TRBV7-7
J gene: TRBJ2-5
clone size: -
D gene: TRBD2
CDR3 DNA: TGTGCCAGCAGCTCCGTAGCGGGAGCCACAGAGACCCAGTACTTC
CDR3 protein: CASSSVAGATETQYF

V gene: TRBV5-4
J gene: TRBJ1-1
clone size: -
D gene: -
CDR3 DNA: TGTGCCAGCAGCTTTCAGGGTTTAACTGAAGCTTTCTTT
CDR3 protein: CASSFQGLTEAFF

V gene: TRBV10-3
J gene: TRBJ1-2
clone size: -
D gene: -
CDR3 DNA: TGTGCCATCAGCTCAACCGGGACCGGTTTTGGCTACACCTTC
CDR3 protein: CAISSTGTGFGYTF

V gene: TRBV7-2
J gene: TRBJ1-6
clone size: -
D gene: TRBD1
CDR3 DNA: TGTGCCAGCACCCTGCGAGGGGGACAGTTGAATTCACCCCTCCACTTT
CDR3 protein: CASTLRGGQLNSPLHF

V gene: TRBV6-1
J gene: TRBJ1-1
clone size: -
D gene: -
CDR3 DNA: TGTGCCAGCAGTGCCCTGCGGAACACTGAAGCTTTCTTT
CDR3 protein: CASSALRNTEAFF

V gene: TRBV4-3
J gene: TRBJ2-3
clone size: -
D gene: TRBD1
CDR3 DNA: TGCGCCAGCAGCCAAGGTTTGACAGGGGTCTCAGATACGCAGTATTTT
CDR3 protein: CASSQGLTGVSDTQYF

V gene: TRBV5-1
J gene: TRBJ2-5
clone size: -
D gene: -
CDR3 DNA: TGCGCCAGCAGCCTTAGGGGGGGAGAAAAGACCCAGTACTTC
CDR3 protein: CASSLRGGEKTQYF

V gene: TRBV11-3
J gene: TRBJ1-3
clone size: -
D gene: -
CDR3 DNA: TGTGCCAGCAGCTTGGGTTCCTCTGGAAACACCATATATTTT
CDR3 protein: CASSLGSSGNTIYF

V gene: TRBV29-1
J gene: TRBJ2-2
clone size: few
D gene: -
CDR3 DNA: TGCAGCGTTTTTACCGGGGAGCTGTTTTTT
CDR3 protein: CSVFTGELFF

V gene: TRBV18
J gene: TRBJ1-1
clone size: -
D gene: -
CDR3 DNA: TGTGCCAGCTCACCACCGGATAAGTTGATTGACACTGAAGCTTTCTTT
CDR3 protein: CASSPPDKLIDTEAFF

V gene: TRBV28
J gene: TRBJ1-1
clone size: once
D gene: -
CDR3 DNA: TGTGCCAGCAGTTTGAGGGCGAGCACTGAAGCTTTCTTT
CDR3 protein: CASSLRASTEAFF

V gene: TRBV7-8
J gene: TRBJ2-3
clone size: -
D gene: TRBD2
CDR3 DNA: TGTGCCAGCAGCATCGGGACTAGCAACGGAGATACGCAGTATTTT
CDR3 protein: CASSIGTSNGDTQYF

V gene: TRBV19
J gene: TRBJ1-2
clone size: -
D gene: -
CDR3 DNA: TGTGCCAGTAGTATAGGGAGGCCAGGGACGGCGGGGAGAGGACTCCGTATGAGCTACACCTTC
CDR3 protein: CASSIGRPGTAGRGLRMSYTF

V gene: TRBV27
J gene: TRBJ2-1
clone size: -
D gene: TRBD1
CDR3 DNA: TGTGCCAGCAGTGTCCGGGACAGGATGTACAATGAGCAGTTCTTC
CDR3 protein: CASSVRDRMYNEQFF

V gene: TRBV7-2
J gene: TRBJ2-7
clone size: -
D gene: -
CDR3 DNA: TGTGCCAGCAGCTTGAGGGGGTCGGCACCTAGGGAGCAGTACTTC
CDR3 protein: CASSLRGSAPREQYF

V gene: TRBV19
J gene: TRBJ1-3
clone size: -
D gene: -
CDR3 DNA: TGTGCCAGTACCCCTGGTCTCGAAAGAAACACCATATATTTT
CDR3 protein: CASTPGLERNTIYF

V gene: TRBV30
J gene: TRBJ2-5
clone size: -
D gene: -
CDR3 DNA: TGTGCCTGGAGCCCCCCGACAGGCGTGTACCAAGAGACCCAGTACTTC
CDR3 protein: CAWSPPTGVYQETQYF

V gene: TRBV28
J gene: TRBJ2-5
clone size: -
D gene: -
CDR3 DNA: TGTGCCACCCTCTCCCTCGAGACCCAGTACTTC
CDR3 protein: CATLSLETQYF

V gene: TRBV4-3
J gene: TRBJ1-1
clone size: once
D gene: -
CDR3 DNA: TGCGCCAGCAGCCCCGGGGTCGTGAACACTGAAGCTTTCTTT
CDR3 protein: CASSPGVVNTEAFF

V gene: TRBV28
J gene: TRBJ2-3
clone size: -
D gene: TRBD2
CDR3 DNA: TGTGCCAGCAGTTTACCACTAGCGCCGCCGTATTTT
CDR3 protein: CASSLPLAPPYF

V gene: TRBV5-4
J gene: TRBJ2-6
clone size: -
D gene: -
CDR3 DNA: TGTGCCAGCAGCTTGGTAAGGAGCTCTGGGGCCAACGTCCTGACTTTC
CDR3 protein: CASSLVRSSGANVLTF